The 14 T cell receptor beta chains in this list originate from one sample, sequenced in a study of technical replicates of blood from a handful of donors. Data came from immunoSEQ multiplex PCR; TCRdb stores just in-frame clones and leaves some out. The sample includes around 90,000 clones, roughly 94% of them seen just once. The sample was T cells isolated from PBMCs. The receptors shown here come from a human donor in good health.

The CDR3 nucleotides read TGTGCCAGCACCACAACTATCGGGAACTACGAGCAGTACTTC. It yields the protein CASTTTIGNYEQYF. The chain employs TRBV11-3 and TRBJ2-7; D possibly corresponds to TRBD2 (5 bases). Germline V lookup: CDR1 SGHNT, CDR2 YENEEA. The length of the CDR3 is 14 residues. The ends were cut back, 7 bases at V and 3 bases at J, with 16 bases in the middle. Using reference TRBV11-3 and TRBJ2-7 for the parts outside the CDR3, the full variable domain is EAGVVQSPRYKIIEKKQPVAFWCNPISGHNTLYWYLQNLGQGPELLIRYENEEAVDDSQLPKDRFSAERLKGVDSTLKIQPAELGDSAVYLCASTTTIGNYEQYFGPGTRLTVT.

The CDR3 region is CASSVDSGQGYEQYF. The CDR3 nucleotides are TGTGCCAGCAGCGTAGATTCGGGACAGGGCTACGAGCAGTACTTC. This chain connects TRBV9 to TRBJ2-7; 9 bases match TRBD1. The J segment lost 3 bases and the V segment lost 0 bases, leaving 4 bases of the junction unmatched. The CDR3 extends over 15 amino acids. Germline V gene lookup returns CDR1 SGDLS and CDR2 YYNGEE.

J is TRBJ1-2 and V is TRBV28; TRBD1 aligns across 10 bases. Germline CDR1 reads MDHEN; CDR2 reads SYDVKM. The V gene end was trimmed by 6 bases and the J gene end by 4 bases; junction bases not matched to a gene: 5. The CDR3 covers 14 residues. CDR3 DNA sequence: TGTGCCAGCAGGGAAGGGACAGGGGCCTATGGCTACACCTTC. Translation: CASREGTGAYGYTF.

The J gene is TRBJ2-5, the V gene TRBV18; TRBD2 aligns across 9 bases. After removal of 6 bases from V and 4 bases from J, the junction contained 12 bases not matched to a gene. Germline CDR1 and CDR2: KGHSH and LQKENI. This CDR3 comprises 16 residues. In DNA, the CDR3 is TGTGCCAGCTCCAAGACTAGCGGCAACTATTTAGAGACCCAGTACTTC. Its translation is CASSKTSGNYLETQYF.

V gene TRBV7-2 combines with J gene TRBJ2-7; 7 bases map to TRBD1. Germline V CDR1 and CDR2: SGHTA, FQGNSA. J was trimmed by 0 bases and V by 5 bases; bases with no gene match: 4. The CDR3 sequence is 14 residues long. The CDR3 here is CASSPTGHSYEQYF. In nucleotides, the CDR3 is TGTGCCAGCAGCCCGACAGGGCACTCCTACGAGCAGTACTTC.

This chain links TRBV15 with TRBJ1-4; D possibly corresponds to TRBD1 (6 bases). The germline V gene encodes CDR1 LNHNV and CDR2 YYDKDF (reference sequence). Between the trimmed V and J ends, which lost 6 bases and 7 bases, there was a span of 21 bases. The CDR3 contains 16 residues. The CDR3 loop is CATRDSTGFYLEKLFF. The CDR3 coding sequence is TGTGCCACCAGAGATAGTACAGGGTTCTACCTTGAAAAACTGTTTTTT.

This clone was seen once. The chain employs TRBV2 and TRBJ2-7, with TRBD1 matching over 7 bases. The CDR3 totals 13 residues. V was clipped by 6 bases and J by 5 bases; unmatched bases: 7. Germline V gene sequence: CDR1 SNHLY, CDR2 FYNNEI. CDR3 sequence (DNA): TGTGCCAGCAGCACACAGGGGTATGACGAGCAGTACTTC. This codes for CASSTQGYDEQYF.

This sequence joins TRBV9 and TRBJ1-3; D remains unclear. This CDR3 spans 13 amino acids. The V end lost 4 bases, the J end lost 0 bases, and 5 bases lay between the germline ends. The germline gives CDR1 SGDLS, CDR2 YYNGEE. CDR3 nucleotide sequence: TGTGCCAGCAGCACTAGCTCTGGAAACACCATATATTTT. Translated, it gives CASSTSSGNTIYF.

The CDR3 region is CASSLWVSSGSLSSGANVLTF. CDR3 sequence (DNA): TGTGCCAGCAGTTTATGGGTGTCTAGCGGGAGCTTAAGCTCTGGGGCCAACGTCCTGACTTTC. V and J are TRBV27 and TRBJ2-6; 10 nucleotides align to TRBD2. CDR3 length equals 21 residues. CDR1 and CDR2 from the germline V gene are MNHEY and SMNVEV (reference sequence). Trimming removed 1 base from V and 0 bases from J; junction bases left unmatched: 12.

The chain links TRBV14 to TRBJ2-1; 9 bases are shared with TRBD1. CDR3 length equals 16 residues. Trimming cost V 3 bases and J 9 bases; bases outside gene matches: 12. The germline gives CDR1 SGHDN, CDR2 FVKESK. CDR3 nucleotide sequence: TGTGCCAGCAGCCACCTCTTGACAGGGGGAAAAGGTGAGCAGTTCTTC. Protein: CASSHLLTGGKGEQFF. The entire variable domain, with the rest obtained from reference TRBV14 and TRBJ2-1, is as follows: EAGVTQFPSHSVIEKGQTVTLRCDPISGHDNLYWYRRVMGKEIKFLLHFVKESKQDESGMPNNRFLAERTGGTYSTLKVQPAELEDSGVYFCASSHLLTGGKGEQFFGPGTRLTVL.

The J gene is TRBJ2-1, the V gene TRBV15, with 8 positions matching TRBD2. V was clipped by 3 bases and J by 7 bases; unmatched bases: 11. The CDR3 runs 16 residues. Germline V gene lookup returns CDR1 LNHNV and CDR2 YYDKDF (reference sequence). This CDR3 reads CATSSGLGTSGNEQFF. The CDR3 DNA reads as TGTGCCACCAGCAGTGGTCTTGGGACTAGTGGTAATGAGCAGTTCTTC.

The chain recombines TRBV10-3 with TRBJ2-5; 8 positions agree with TRBD2. V lost 1 base to trimming and J lost 5 bases; unmatched junction nucleotides: 6. Germline assignment: CDR1 ENHRY and CDR2 SYGVKD. This CDR3 contains 15 residues. The CDR3 here is CAISEFSGTQETQYF. The CDR3 bases are TGTGCCATCAGTGAGTTTAGCGGGACCCAGGAGACCCAGTACTTC.

J is TRBJ2-1 and V is TRBV5-1; D gene uncertain. The CDR3 has 13 residues. The V end was cut by 0 bases, the J end by 3 bases, with 4 bases between. Germline V lookup: CDR1 SGHRS, CDR2 YFSETQ. CDR3 residues: CASSLDSYNEQFF. CDR3 in DNA: TGCGCCAGCAGCTTGGACAGCTACAATGAGCAGTTCTTC.

This chain joins TRBV6-5 and TRBJ2-7; D not resolved. Germline V lookup: CDR1 MNHEY, CDR2 SVGAGI. V was pared by 7 bases and J by 1 base, with 5 bases between. The CDR3 length is 11 residues. In DNA form, the CDR3 reads TGTGCCAGCACACAATCCTACGAGCAGTACTTC. Its protein is CASTQSYEQYF.